This entry features one T cell receptor beta chain sequence. The record originates from a study of blood T cell repertoires in COVID-19. Study context: The cDNA or gDNA used as material had been derived from T cells, B-cell-depleted T cells, or PBMCs.

Libraries were prepared by immunoSEQ multiplex PCR; TCRdb keeps only in-frame clonotypes and omits some of them. The data show about 150,000 clones, with about nine tenths seen just once and approximately 2.4% held by the top ten. Germline V CDR1 and CDR2: ENHRY, SYGVKD. This CDR3 region has 18 residues. Trimming took 2 bases from V and 3 from J; bases not matched to a gene: 10. The clonotype comes from a woman aged 70 to 79 with acute or convalescent COVID-19. What was sequenced was peripheral blood. The chain recombines TRBV10-3 with TRBJ2-4; 10 bases are a match to TRBD1. The DNA for the CDR3 is TGTGCCATCAGTGAGGCGTTTGGACAGGGGGTAGGCAAAAACATTCAGTACTTC. This gives the protein CAISEAFGQGVGKNIQYF.